Below are 27 T cell receptor beta chains sequenced from a single sample in a study of blood T cell repertoires in COVID-19. Sequencing used immunoSEQ multiplex PCR; TCRdb keeps in-frame clones, though not all of them. Here the sample spans 220,000 or so clones, just under 85% being singletons. The material sequenced was peripheral blood. The receptors here all came from a woman of 80 years or more with acute or convalescent COVID-19.

The chain employs TRBV3-1 (or the pseudogene TRBV3-2) and TRBJ2-5; D is possibly TRBD2 (7 bases). Trimming pared 3 bases from V and 5 bases from J, leaving 10 bases between. This CDR3 contains 13 residues. From germline, CDR1 is LGHDT and CDR2 YNNKEL (reference sequence). For the CDR3, the DNA is TGTGCCAGCAGCCATGAGGGGGGGGAGACCCAGTACTTC. This translates into CASSHEGGETQYF.

In regard to this clone: This specimen includes other DNA sequences encoding the same CDR3. The rearrangement links TRBV7-3 to TRBJ1-1; D is unresolved. The CDR3 spans 13 residues. Germline V gene data show CDR1 as SGHTA and CDR2 as FQGTGA. Trimming pared 2 bases from V and 1 base from J, leaving 5 bases between. As DNA, the CDR3 is TGTGCCAGCAGCTTATCACAGAACACTGAAGCTTTCTTT. Its protein is CASSLSQNTEAFF.

CDR3 sequence (DNA): TGTGCCAGCAGTTTACGGGACTTCCTAAATGAGCAGTTCTTC. It encodes CASSLRDFLNEQFF. The rearrangement uses TRBV28 and TRBJ2-1; possible D gene TRBD2, 6 bases. The CDR3 contains 14 residues. The V end lost 2 bases, the J end lost 7 bases, and 12 bases lay between the germline ends. The germline V gene has CDR1 MDHEN and CDR2 SYDVKM.

This clone occurred a few times. J is TRBJ1-4 and V is TRBV7-6; 8 bases fit TRBD1. Unmatched junction bases numbered 0, after V lost 1 base and J lost 2 bases. CDR1 SGHVS and CDR2 FNYEAQ come from the germline V gene. The CDR3 spans 15 residues. CDR3 loop: CASSLDRGTNEKLFF. The CDR3 bases are TGTGCCAGCAGCTTAGACAGGGGGACTAATGAAAAACTGTTTTTT.

The chain combines TRBV24-1 with TRBJ2-1; 12 nucleotides align to TRBD2. The CDR3 consists of 16 residues. The J segment lost 5 bases and the V segment lost 4 bases, leaving 5 bases of the junction unmatched. Germline values: CDR1 KGHDR, CDR2 SFDVKD. The CDR3 region is CATSDATSGRHNEQFF. CDR3 in DNA: TGTGCCACCAGTGACGCTACTAGCGGGAGGCACAATGAGCAGTTCTTC.

The chain has TRBV2 and TRBJ1-2, with 9 nucleotides matching TRBD1. The CDR3 covers 14 residues. J was trimmed by 2 bases and V by 5 bases; bases with no gene match: 3. The germline V gene has CDR1 SNHLY and CDR2 FYNNEI. CDR3 in amino acids: CASSTGQGNYGYTF. CDR3 DNA: TGTGCCAGCAGTACTGGACAGGGGAACTATGGCTACACCTTC.

The rearrangement joins TRBV12-3 or TRBV12-4 to TRBJ1-4; possible D gene TRBD1, 5 bases. The CDR3 has 13 residues. Trimming cost V 7 bases and J 7 bases, with 13 bases left between them. The CDR3 protein is CASTQDMSEKLFF. Written as DNA, the CDR3 is TGTGCCAGCACCCAGGACATGAGTGAAAAACTGTTTTTT.

The V call is TRBV7-3, the J call TRBJ2-1; a possible D gene is TRBD2 (6 bases). The CDR3 spans 14 residues. Deletions cut 5 bases from V and 7 bases from J, with 15 bases between. Germline V lookup: CDR1 SGHTA, CDR2 FQGTGA. CDR3 residues: CASSPTSNKNEQFF. The DNA of the CDR3 is TGTGCCAGCAGCCCGACTAGTAACAAAAATGAGCAGTTCTTC.

This chain links TRBV20-1 with TRBJ1-5, with TRBD1 identical over 8 bases. CDR1 DFQATT and CDR2 SNEGSKA come from the germline V gene (reference sequence). This CDR3 is 15 amino acids long. The V segment lost 3 bases and the J segment 4 bases; nucleotides outside the gene matches: 8. The CDR3, as DNA: TGCAGTGCTAGTGAGCGGACAGGGATTAATCAGCCCCAGCATTTT. Its translation: CSASERTGINQPQHF.

The chain has TRBV29-1 and TRBJ1-1; TRBD1 agrees at 7 bases. Losses at the gene ends were 7 bases for V and 0 bases for J; bases not matched to a gene: 5. The V gene's germline CDR1 is SQVTM and CDR2 ANQGSEA. The CDR3 is made up of 13 amino acids. CDR3 protein: CSEMGQLNTEAFF. In DNA, the CDR3 is TGCAGCGAGATGGGACAGCTGAACACTGAAGCTTTCTTT.

V usage is TRBV3-1 (or the pseudogene TRBV3-2) and J usage is TRBJ2-7; 10 bases match TRBD2. The V gene end was trimmed by 1 base and the J gene end by 3 bases; junction bases not matched to a gene: 0. Germline V lookup: CDR1 LGHDT, CDR2 YNNKEL (reference sequence). This CDR3 has 14 amino acids. The CDR3 DNA sequence: TGTGCCAGCAGCCAAGGACTAGCGGGCTACGAGCAGTACTTC. Amino acid sequence: CASSQGLAGYEQYF.

This clone was counted once. The V and J genes are TRBV5-1 and TRBJ1-6; 7 nucleotides line up with TRBD1. V was pared by 5 bases and J by 7 bases, with 12 bases of the junction left unmatched. Germline V lookup: CDR1 SGHRS, CDR2 YFSETQ. The CDR3 is 16 amino acids. The CDR3 sequence: CASRAGAGGNNSPLHF. CDR3 coding DNA: TGCGCCAGCAGGGCTGGGGCAGGGGGTAACAATTCACCCCTCCACTTT. Supplemented by reference TRBV5-1 and TRBJ1-6, the full variable domain reads KAGVTQTPRYLIKTRGQQVTLSCSPISGHRSVSWYQQTPGQGLQFLFEYFSETQRNKGNFPGRFSGRQFSNSRSEMNVSTLELGDSALYLCASRAGAGGNNSPLHFGNGTRLTVT.

The rearrangement uses TRBV4-1 and TRBJ2-1, with TRBD1 identical over 8 bases. The V gene end was trimmed by 1 base and the J gene end by 7 bases; junction bases not matched to a gene: 6. CDR1 is MGHRA, CDR2 YSYEKL, per germline. This CDR3 has 15 amino acids. CDR3 amino acids: CASSQARTGLNEQFF. The CDR3 DNA sequence: TGCGCCAGCAGCCAAGCTCGGACAGGGCTGAATGAGCAGTTCTTC.

There are a few counts of this clone. The chain recombines TRBV5-1 with TRBJ2-1; TRBD2 matches at 16 bases. The germline CDR1 and CDR2 sequences are SGHRS and YFSETQ. CDR3 length: 19 amino acids. Trimming removed 4 bases from V and 7 bases from J; junction bases left unmatched: 14. CDR3 nucleotide sequence: TGCGCCAGCAGCCACAATCCGGGACTAGCGGGGGGGCTAGAGAATGAGCAGTTCTTC. It specifies CASSHNPGLAGGLENEQFF.

The chain uses TRBV3-1 (or the pseudogene TRBV3-2) and TRBJ1-2; a possible D gene is TRBD1 (5 bases). Trimming left V 6 bases short and J 5 bases short, with 10 bases between. This CDR3 contains 12 residues. Germline CDR1 reads LGHDT; CDR2 reads YNNKEL (reference sequence). The CDR3 nucleotides read TGTGCCAGCAGGGGGGGGTCTTATGGCTACACCTTC. It codes for CASRGGSYGYTF.

This clone was observed a handful of times. The rearrangement links TRBV19 to TRBJ2-7; D is ambiguous. The CDR3 extends over 15 amino acids. Trimming stripped 3 bases from V and 0 bases from J, with 12 bases between. Germline values: CDR1 LNHDA, CDR2 SQIVND (reference sequence). The CDR3: CASSIRGAYSYEQYF. CDR3 in DNA: TGTGCCAGTAGTATTCGAGGCGCTTACTCCTACGAGCAGTACTTC.

The chain carries TRBV7-8 and TRBJ2-2; 9 nucleotides align to TRBD2. In germline, CDR1 is SGHVS, CDR2 FQNEAQ. The trim removed 5 bases at V and 3 bases at J, leaving 4 bases unmatched. CDR3 length equals 15 residues. The CDR3 loop reads CASSGSGRHTGELFF. The CDR3 DNA reads as TGTGCCAGCAGCGGGAGCGGGAGGCACACCGGGGAGCTGTTTTTT.

The V and J genes are TRBV7-9 and TRBJ1-5, with TRBD1 matching 8 bases. This CDR3 contains 14 residues. V lost 6 bases and J lost 1; bases outside the gene matches: 2. The germline V gene has CDR1 SEHNR and CDR2 FQNEAQ (reference sequence). The CDR3 here is CASSRQGSNQPQHF. The CDR3 region has the DNA TGTGCCAGCAGTCGACAGGGGAGCAATCAGCCCCAGCATTTT.

The chain recombines TRBV4-1 with TRBJ2-4; possibly TRBD1 for D (6 bases). CDR3 length: 15 residues. V was shortened by 3 bases and J by 9 bases, with 18 bases between the two germline ends. Germline assignment: CDR1 MGHRA and CDR2 YSYEKL. Here the CDR3 reads CASSQRQVRWGIQYF. CDR3 DNA sequence: TGCGCCAGCAGCCAGAGACAGGTTAGGTGGGGCATTCAGTACTTC.

This clone was observed a few times. The limits of the CDR3 on the DNA are not certain, so only TCRdb's listed CDR3 is given. The rearrangement uses TRBV28 and TRBJ1-1. The CDR3 extends over 17 residues, inclusive of both ends. CDR1 is MDHEN and CDR2 is SYDVKM in the germline V gene. The CDR3 loop is CASSTSAGGRSNTEAFF.

This chain connects TRBV11-3 to TRBJ2-5, with D possibly being TRBD1 (6 bases). There are 14 residues in the CDR3. V was pared by 5 bases and J by 7 bases, with 17 bases between. The germline CDR1 and CDR2 sequences are SGHNT and YENEEA. The CDR3 sequence is CASSLTGLGGTQYF. The CDR3 DNA is TGTGCCAGCAGCCTGACAGGACTCGGAGGGACCCAGTACTTC.

The V call is TRBV7-2, the J call TRBJ2-7, with 8 bases lining up with TRBD2. From germline, CDR1 is SGHTA and CDR2 FQGNSA. V lost 4 bases and J lost 3; bases outside the gene matches: 11. This CDR3 contains 16 residues. The CDR3 DNA reads TGTGCCAGCAGCTCAACCAGGGGCGGGAGGATCTACGAGCAGTACTTC. Its translation: CASSSTRGGRIYEQYF.

The chain combines TRBV11-1 with TRBJ2-7; TRBD2 matches at 9 bases. Losses at the gene ends were 5 bases for V and 1 base for J; bases not matched to a gene: 9. Germline V lookup: CDR1 SGHAT, CDR2 FQDESV (reference sequence). The length of the CDR3 is 16 residues. CDR3 region: CASSGPPAGGSYEQYF. CDR3 coding DNA: TGTGCCAGCAGCGGTCCTCCCGCGGGAGGGTCCTACGAGCAGTACTTC.

The gene calls are TRBV12-3 or TRBV12-4 and TRBJ2-5, with TRBD1 matching over 7 bases. The length of the CDR3 is 13 residues. After removal of 3 bases from V and 9 bases from J, the junction contained 7 bases not matched to a gene. CDR3 protein: CASSLTGSRAQYF. For the CDR3, the DNA is TGTGCCAGCAGTTTGACAGGGTCTAGGGCCCAGTACTTC.

The CDR3 protein is CASSLQQGALNTGELFF. The CDR3 nucleotides read TGTGCCAGCAGCTTACAACAGGGGGCATTGAACACCGGGGAGCTGTTTTTT. This chain joins TRBV11-2 and TRBJ2-2; 9 bases are shared with TRBD1. This CDR3 has 17 residues. The germline gives CDR1 SGHAT, CDR2 FQNNGV. The V gene end was trimmed by 2 bases and the J gene end by 1 base; junction bases not matched to a gene: 5. The full variable domain, with the rest looked up from reference TRBV11-2 and TRBJ2-2, is EAGVAQSPRYKIIEKRQSVAFWCNPISGHATLYWYQQILGQGPKLLIQFQNNGVVDDSQLPKDRFSAERLKGVDSTLKIQPAKLEDSAVYLCASSLQQGALNTGELFFGEGSRLTVL.

V gene TRBV4-3 combines with J gene TRBJ2-7, with 7 bases lining up with TRBD1. Germline loops: CDR1 LGHNA, CDR2 YSLEER. The CDR3 loop spans 18 amino acids. V dropped 0 bases and J dropped 0; count of bases not matched to a gene: 11. This chain's CDR3 is CASSQDPTGQVFSYEQYF. The CDR3 DNA follows: TGCGCCAGCAGCCAAGACCCTACAGGACAGGTCTTCTCCTACGAGCAGTACTTC.

The table lists this clone with a count of one. This chain connects TRBV7-6 to TRBJ1-2; 7 bases are shared with TRBD1. After removal of 0 bases from V and 0 bases from J, the junction contained 13 bases not matched to a gene. The CDR3 has 19 amino acids. Germline V gives CDR1 SGHVS, CDR2 FNYEAQ. The chain's CDR3 is CASSLAGGGTARTNYGYTF. The CDR3 region has the DNA TGTGCCAGCAGCTTAGCTGGAGGGGGCACAGCACGTACTAACTATGGCTACACCTTC.